The clone carrying this T cell receptor (beta chain) has more than one count but fewer than ten. The antigen remains unidentified. As an off-target read in a library built for alpha chains, this beta chain has a frequency of little significance. The data belong to a study of spatial heterogeneity in lung cancer. This CDR3 is 12 amino acids long. The V end lost 2 bases, the J end lost 5 bases, and 6 bases lay between the germline ends. CDR1 SGHNT and CDR2 YYREEE come from the germline V gene (reference sequence). The time point: sample taken at primary tumor resection. The study sequenced unsorted whole RNA from tumor, nontumor lung or frozen PBMC. TCRdb redid the calling of the 5' RACE reads with MiXCR, one entry per CDR3 protein. Of under 20,000 distinct CDR3 sequences in the sample, 4.5% to 7.5% were seen once. Points from the study as a whole: Alpha chain coverage of tumor T cells was estimated at about 7%, and beta chain coverage at about 13%. One measure, the expanded intratumoral alpha and beta TCR count, tracked tumor mutation counts.

The V gene is TRBV5-4, the J gene TRBJ2-3; D possibly corresponds to TRBD1 (5 bases). The TCR was taken from a female donor with early-stage non-small cell lung cancer. This sample comprised lung tumor tissue, obtained at surgery. The DNA for the CDR3 is TGTGCCAGCAGCTTACAGGAAGATACGCAGTATTTT. Translated, it gives CASSLQEDTQYF.